A selection of T cell receptor beta chains follows, all from one sample in a study of blood T cell repertoires in COVID-19. TCRdb's table, derived via immunoSEQ multiplex PCR, lists solely in-frame clones and lacks some. Among approximately 140,000 clones listed, approximately 80% were seen once. Sequenced: peripheral blood. The receptor source for this set is a human donor in a cohort sampled during active COVID-19. Both conserved end residues are part of each CDR3. Fields, in order: V gene, J gene, D gene, clone size, CDR3 protein, CDR3 DNA. A D gene is named only where the DNA matches it firmly. Where a row states a size, it is once, few, many or the class of an expanded clone; other rows omit it.

>TRBV5-1|TRBJ1-1|.|.
CASSLAGGNTEAFF
TGCGCCAGCAGCTTGGCGGGGGGGAACACTGAAGCTTTCTTT
>TRBV18|TRBJ2-7|.|.
CASSPSGVSSYEQYF
TGTGCCAGCTCACCGTCAGGGGTAAGCTCCTACGAGCAGTACTTC
>TRBV28|TRBJ1-1|.|.
CASSLSRGIGEAFF
TGTGCCAGCAGTTTAAGCAGGGGAATTGGTGAAGCTTTCTTT
>TRBV28|TRBJ1-2|TRBD1|.
CASSPTHPGTGFPPSYGYTF
TGTGCCAGCAGCCCTACACATCCCGGGACAGGTTTTCCCCCCAGTTATGGCTACACCTTC
>TRBV28|TRBJ2-2|.|once
CASSVRQGNTGELFF
TGTGCCAGCAGTGTCCGTCAGGGGAACACCGGGGAGCTGTTTTTT
>TRBV2|TRBJ2-1|.|.
CASSDTWAGLLVF
TGTGCCAGCAGTGATACCTGGGCAGGGCTTTTAGTCTTC
>TRBV23-1|TRBJ1-4|TRBD1|.
CASSQGTANEKLFF
TGCGCCAGCAGTCAGGGGACAGCTAATGAAAAACTGTTTTTT
>TRBV6-2/TRBV6-3|TRBJ1-2|.|many
CASSYSTHYGYTF
TGTGCCAGCAGTTACTCGACTCACTATGGCTACACCTTC
>TRBV6-6|TRBJ2-7|.|few
CASRKTGSSYEQYF
TGTGCCAGCAGGAAAACAGGGTCCTCCTACGAGCAGTACTTC
>TRBV19|TRBJ1-5|.|.
CASSMAGVGNQPQHF
TGTGCCAGTAGTATGGCAGGGGTCGGAAATCAGCCCCAGCATTTT
>TRBV10-3|TRBJ2-7|.|once
CAIERDQGSGYEQYF
TGTGCCATCGAGCGAGATCAGGGGTCGGGCTACGAGCAGTACTTC
>TRBV7-3|TRBJ2-1|TRBD2|.
CASALRTGRAYNEQFF
TGTGCCAGCGCCCTTCGTACGGGGAGGGCCTACAATGAGCAGTTCTTC
>TRBV7-2|TRBJ1-4|.|.
CASSPLNEKLFF
TGTGCCAGCAGCCCCCTTAATGAAAAACTGTTTTTT
>TRBV18|TRBJ1-3|TRBD1|.
CASSPFALISSDRNSGNTIYF
TGTGCCAGCTCACCATTTGCGTTAATATCCTCGGACAGGAACTCTGGAAACACCATATATTTT
>TRBV21-1|TRBJ2-1|.|.
CASSKYLGLAGGNEQFF
TGTGCCAGCAGCAAGTACCTAGGACTAGCGGGGGGCAATGAGCAGTTCTTC
>TRBV2|TRBJ1-1|TRBD1|.
CASRQGEYTEAFF
TGTGCCAGCAGGCAGGGGGAATACACTGAAGCTTTCTTT
>TRBV7-3|TRBJ2-1|TRBD2|.
CASSLRPPSGRAYNEQFF
TGTGCCAGCAGCTTAAGACCTCCTAGCGGGAGAGCCTACAATGAGCAGTTCTTC
>TRBV19|TRBJ2-1|TRBD2|.
CASSIGGRAGNEQFF
TGTGCCAGTAGTATTGGCGGGAGGGCCGGCAATGAGCAGTTCTTC
>TRBV5-1|TRBJ2-2|.|many
CASSFGSVRTGELFF
TGCGCCAGCAGCTTCGGCAGCGTTCGCACCGGGGAGCTGTTTTTT
>TRBV27|TRBJ1-1|.|once
CASRSIGQGKAFF
TGTGCCAGCAGATCGATCGGTCAGGGGAAAGCTTTCTTT
>TRBV5-1|TRBJ1-2|TRBD1|.
CASSRGQYGYTF
TGCGCCAGCAGCCGGGGACAGTATGGCTACACCTTC
>TRBV29-1|TRBJ2-3|.|.
CSVGGRVDTDTQYF
TGCAGCGTTGGAGGCAGGGTAGACACAGATACGCAGTATTTT
>TRBV5-4|TRBJ2-7|.|once
CASSSSGAPSSYEQYF
TGTGCCAGCAGCTCCAGCGGAGCGCCAAGCTCCTACGAGCAGTACTTC
>TRBV4-1|TRBJ2-2|TRBD2|.
CASSQDRREGPGRELFF
TGCGCCAGCAGCCAAGATCGGCGGGAGGGTCCGGGAAGGGAGCTGTTTTTT
>TRBV27|TRBJ1-1|.|.
CASSLWAGNTEAFF
TGTGCCAGCAGTTTATGGGCCGGGAACACTGAAGCTTTCTTT
>TRBV27|TRBJ2-7|TRBD2|few
CASSWLAGSYEQYF
TGTGCCAGCAGTTGGTTAGCGGGGTCCTACGAGCAGTACTTC
>TRBV6-6|TRBJ2-3|.|.
CASSSPSPPTPDTQYF
TGTGCCAGCAGCTCTCCTAGTCCTCCCACCCCAGATACGCAGTATTTT